Below are 11 T cell receptor beta chains sequenced from a single sample in a study of cytomegalovirus exposure and HLA in healthy donors. It was with 60 Vbeta and 13 Jbeta primers that the PCR ran. The table came from immunoSEQ multiplex PCR; TCRdb's copy has only in-frame clones and leaves some out. There are some 150,000 clones in the sample; under 80% occur only once, and over 2.5% lies in the top ten. Sequenced material: PBMCs. These receptors were taken from a female donor in good health and CMV-seronegative.

As regards this clone: Relative to the germline gene, one junction end is altered; a read error may explain this. In the same sample, other DNA sequences code for this CDR3. The genes are TRBV15 and TRBJ1-1; 7 bases agree with TRBD1. CDR1 is LNHNV and CDR2 is YYDKDF in the germline V gene (reference sequence). This CDR3 is 16 amino acids long. DNA for the CDR3: TGCGCCACCAGCAGAGATTTAACAGGGGTGAACACTGAAGCTTTCTTT. Protein product: CATSRDLTGVNTEAFF.

The chain is built from TRBV2 and TRBJ1-1; D is perhaps TRBD1 (5 bases). The CDR3 is 15 residues long. Between the trimmed V and J ends, which lost 2 bases and 5 bases, there was a span of 15 bases. Germline loops: CDR1 SNHLY, CDR2 FYNNEI. In DNA form, the CDR3 reads TGTGCCAGCAGTGAATTTCAGGGCGGGGAGACTGAAGCTTTCTTT. Its protein product is CASSEFQGGETEAFF.

V gene TRBV5-1 combines with J gene TRBJ2-1, with TRBD2 matching 8 bases. Germline CDR1 SGHRS, CDR2 YFSETQ. V lost 4 bases and J lost 5; bases outside the gene matches: 2. The CDR3 covers 13 residues. This CDR3 is CASSETSDNEQFF. CDR3 DNA sequence: TGCGCCAGCAGCGAGACTAGCGACAATGAGCAGTTCTTC.

The count of this clone is one. The rearrangement uses TRBV15 and TRBJ2-7; no definite D call. Germline lookup yields CDR1 LNHNV and CDR2 YYDKDF (reference sequence). This CDR3 contains 12 residues. Trimming stripped 4 bases from V and 6 bases from J, with 10 bases between. The CDR3 DNA reads as TGTGCCACCAGCACCCCGCGTAGCGAGCAGTACTTC. Residues: CATSTPRSEQYF.

The V call is TRBV27, the J call TRBJ1-4; the D is unclear. The CDR3 loop spans 15 amino acids. V was shortened by 3 bases and J by 0 bases, with 8 bases between the two germline ends. CDR1 is MNHEY, CDR2 SMNVEV, per germline (reference sequence). CDR3 loop: CASSLRFSTNEKLFF. The CDR3 region has the DNA TGTGCCAGCAGTTTGCGCTTCTCAACTAATGAAAAACTGTTTTTT.

This clone was seen just once. The chain is built from TRBV6-5 and TRBJ1-1; D uncertain. Germline CDR1 is MNHEY and CDR2 is SVGAGI. The CDR3 spans 13 residues. V was trimmed by 7 bases and J by 1 base, leaving 10 bases between them. CDR3 in amino acids: CASKKEGNTEAFF. The CDR3 DNA sequence: TGTGCCAGCAAAAAAGAGGGGAACACTGAAGCTTTCTTT.

The genes are TRBV5-1 and TRBJ1-6; D is perhaps TRBD1 (5 bases). Between the trimmed V and J ends, which lost 2 bases and 10 bases, there was a span of 13 bases. Germline CDR1 and CDR2: SGHRS and YFSETQ. The CDR3 has 14 amino acids. The CDR3 sequence is CASSLPGSRSPLHF. In nucleotides, the CDR3 is TGCGCCAGCAGCTTACCAGGGTCGAGATCACCCCTCCACTTT.

A remark on this clone: This specimen includes other DNA sequences encoding the same CDR3. The chain joins TRBV5-1 to TRBJ2-3; TRBD2 agrees at 10 bases. Germline V gene sequence: CDR1 SGHRS, CDR2 YFSETQ. This CDR3 spans 15 amino acids. V lost 1 base and J lost 5; bases outside the gene matches: 4. The CDR3 sequence: CASSLSSGGVDTQYF. CDR3 nucleotides: TGCGCCAGCAGCTTGTCCAGCGGGGGGGTAGATACGCAGTATTTT.

The chain joins TRBV7-3 to TRBJ2-5, with 8 bases that match TRBD2. The V gene's germline CDR1 is SGHTA and CDR2 FQGTGA. With 5 bases clipped from V and 5 bases from J, the junction kept 13 bases outside the gene matches. This CDR3 comprises 16 residues. CDR3 region: CASSKSRSGSGETQYF. The DNA for the CDR3 is TGTGCCAGCAGCAAATCCCGCAGCGGGAGTGGGGAGACCCAGTACTTC.

The chain employs TRBV29-1 and TRBJ1-5; D might be TRBD1 (6 bases). The CDR3 has 12 residues. Per the germline V gene, CDR1 is SQVTM and CDR2 is ANQGSEA. The germline V and J ends were trimmed by 2 bases and 4 bases, with 6 bases remaining between them. As DNA, the CDR3 is TGCAGCGTTGAACAGGGGAATCAGCCCCAGCATTTT. Its translation is CSVEQGNQPQHF.

This clone was seen only once. The chain combines TRBV19 with TRBJ1-2, with TRBD1 matching over 10 bases. This CDR3 has 17 amino acids. With 6 bases clipped from V and 5 bases from J, the junction kept 15 bases outside the gene matches. Germline CDR1 is LNHDA and CDR2 is SQIVND (reference sequence). The chain's CDR3 is CASSKRHGTGELYGYTF. Written as DNA, the CDR3 is TGTGCCAGTAGCAAACGCCACGGGACAGGGGAGCTGTATGGCTACACCTTC. The entire variable domain, with the rest obtained from reference TRBV19 and TRBJ1-2, is as follows: DGGITQSPKYLFRKEGQNVTLSCEQNLNHDAMYWYRQDPGQGLRLIYYSQIVNDFQKGDIAEGYSVSREKKESFPLTVTSAQKNPTAFYLCASSKRHGTGELYGYTFGSGTRLTVV.